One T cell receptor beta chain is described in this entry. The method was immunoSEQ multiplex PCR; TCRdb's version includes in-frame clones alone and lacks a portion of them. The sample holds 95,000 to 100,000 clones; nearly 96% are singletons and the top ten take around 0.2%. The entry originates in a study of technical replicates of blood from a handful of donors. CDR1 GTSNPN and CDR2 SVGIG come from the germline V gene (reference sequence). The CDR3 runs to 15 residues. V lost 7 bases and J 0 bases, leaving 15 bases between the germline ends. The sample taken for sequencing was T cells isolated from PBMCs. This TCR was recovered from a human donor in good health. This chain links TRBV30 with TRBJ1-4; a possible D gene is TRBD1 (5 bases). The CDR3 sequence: CASKFGGTTNEKLFF. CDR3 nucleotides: TGTGCCTCAAAATTCGGGGGAACAACTAATGAAAAACTGTTTTTT.